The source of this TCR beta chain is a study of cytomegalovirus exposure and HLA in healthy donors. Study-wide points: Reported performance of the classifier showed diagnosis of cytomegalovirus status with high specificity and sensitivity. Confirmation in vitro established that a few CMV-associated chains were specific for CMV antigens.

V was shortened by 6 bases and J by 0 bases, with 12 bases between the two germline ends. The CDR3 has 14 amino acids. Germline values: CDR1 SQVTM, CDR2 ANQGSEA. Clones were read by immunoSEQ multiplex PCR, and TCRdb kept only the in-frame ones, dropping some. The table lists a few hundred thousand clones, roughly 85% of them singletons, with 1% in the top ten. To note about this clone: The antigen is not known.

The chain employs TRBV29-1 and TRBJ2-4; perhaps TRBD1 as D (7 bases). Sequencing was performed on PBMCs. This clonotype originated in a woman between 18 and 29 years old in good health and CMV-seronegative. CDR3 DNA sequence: TGCAGCGTGGGGGGACAGCCAGCCAAAAACATTCAGTACTTC. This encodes CSVGGQPAKNIQYF.